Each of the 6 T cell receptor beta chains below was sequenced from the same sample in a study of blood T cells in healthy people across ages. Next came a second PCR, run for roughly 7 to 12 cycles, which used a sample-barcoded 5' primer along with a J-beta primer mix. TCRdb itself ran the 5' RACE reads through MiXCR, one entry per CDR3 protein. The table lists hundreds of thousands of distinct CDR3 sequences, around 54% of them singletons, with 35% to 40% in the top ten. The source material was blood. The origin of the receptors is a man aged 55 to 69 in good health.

CDR3 residues: CASSLGTGPAFERYF. The DNA for the CDR3 is TGTGCCAGCAGCTTAGGAACAGGGCCGGCTTTTGAGCGGTACTTC. The chain combines TRBV11-2 with TRBJ2-5; D is possibly TRBD1 (6 bases). Trimming left V 1 base short and J 13 bases short, with 22 bases between. Germline V CDR1 and CDR2: SGHAT, FQNNGV. The CDR3 covers 15 residues.

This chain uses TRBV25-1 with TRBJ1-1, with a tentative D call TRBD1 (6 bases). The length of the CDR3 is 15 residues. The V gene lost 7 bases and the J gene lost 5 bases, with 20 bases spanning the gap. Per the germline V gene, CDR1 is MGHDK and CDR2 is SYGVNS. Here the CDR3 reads CASNRDLGGGTEAFF. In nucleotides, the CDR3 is TGTGCCAGCAACCGCGACCTGGGAGGGGGAACTGAAGCTTTCTTT.

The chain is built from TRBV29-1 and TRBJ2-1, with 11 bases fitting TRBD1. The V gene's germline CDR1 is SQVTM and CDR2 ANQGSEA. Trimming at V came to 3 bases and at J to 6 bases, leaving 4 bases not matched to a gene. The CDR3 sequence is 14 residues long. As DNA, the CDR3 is TGCAGCGTTGACGGGACAGGGGGTGGCAATGAGCAGTTCTTC. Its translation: CSVDGTGGGNEQFF.

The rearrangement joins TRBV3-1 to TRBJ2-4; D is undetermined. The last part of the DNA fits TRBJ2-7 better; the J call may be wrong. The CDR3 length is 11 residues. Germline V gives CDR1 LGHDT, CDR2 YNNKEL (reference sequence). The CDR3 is CASSHLGEQYF. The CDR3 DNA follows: TGTGCCAGCAGCCACCTTGGCGAGCAGTACTTC.

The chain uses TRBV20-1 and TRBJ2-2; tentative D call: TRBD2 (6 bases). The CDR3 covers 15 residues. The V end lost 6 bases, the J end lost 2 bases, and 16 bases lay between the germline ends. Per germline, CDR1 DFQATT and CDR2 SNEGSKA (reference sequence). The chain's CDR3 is CSAHLGTANTGELFF. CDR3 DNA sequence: TGCAGTGCCCATCTCGGGACTGCAAACACCGGGGAGCTGTTTTTT.

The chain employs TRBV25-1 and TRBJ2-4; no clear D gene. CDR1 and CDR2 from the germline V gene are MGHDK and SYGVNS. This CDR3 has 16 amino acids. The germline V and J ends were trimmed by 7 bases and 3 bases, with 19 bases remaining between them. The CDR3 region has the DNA TGTGCCAGCACCGCTAGGCCTGCGCGGAGCAAAAACATTCAGTACTTC. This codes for CASTARPARSKNIQYF.